A selection of T cell receptor beta chains follows, all from one sample in a study of cytomegalovirus exposure and HLA in healthy donors. Only in-frame clones appear in the TCRdb table, and some are missing; sequencing was by immunoSEQ multiplex PCR. Among some 170,000 clones listed, about four fifths were seen once. Sequences were obtained from PBMCs. All receptors come from a man in his fifties or sixties in good health and CMV-seropositive. Each CDR3 is given with its conserved first and last residue. A D gene is named only where the DNA matches it firmly. Clone size, where shown, is once, few, many, or a class for clones that have expanded.

CDR3: CASSQGDMGGNEQFF
DNA: TGTGCCAGCAGCCAAGGGGATATGGGAGGCAATGAGCAGTTCTTC
size: -
D: -
J: TRBJ2-1
V: TRBV4-2

CDR3: CASSLSGLFYGYTF
DNA: TGTGCCAGCAGTTTATCCGGACTGTTCTATGGCTACACCTTC
size: -
D: -
J: TRBJ1-2
V: TRBV27

CDR3: CASSLAAGASHEQFF
DNA: TGTGCCAGCAGCTTAGCGGCGGGAGCCAGTCATGAGCAGTTCTTC
size: once
D: TRBD2
J: TRBJ2-1
V: TRBV11-3

CDR3: CASTRLGGDSGNTIYF
DNA: TGTGCCAGTACTCGCCTGGGGGGGGACTCTGGAAACACCATATATTTT
size: -
D: -
J: TRBJ1-3
V: TRBV19

CDR3: CAWSALMERRGYTF
DNA: TGTGCCTGGAGTGCCTTGATGGAACGGAGGGGCTACACCTTC
size: -
D: -
J: TRBJ1-2
V: TRBV30

CDR3: CASSLRGAYTEAFF
DNA: TGTGCCAGCAGTCTCCGGGGGGCTTACACTGAAGCTTTCTTT
size: -
D: -
J: TRBJ1-1
V: TRBV7-2

CDR3: CAWSGGQGRETQYF
DNA: TGTGCCTGGAGTGGGGGACAGGGGAGAGAGACCCAGTACTTC
size: once
D: TRBD1
J: TRBJ2-5
V: TRBV30

CDR3: CASSIQTGYSPLHF
DNA: TGTGCCAGTAGTATACAGACAGGCTATTCACCCCTCCACTTT
size: -
D: -
J: TRBJ1-6
V: TRBV19

CDR3: CASSPGTLYGYTF
DNA: TGCGCCAGCAGCCCCGGGACACTTTATGGCTACACCTTC
size: -
D: -
J: TRBJ1-2
V: TRBV5-1

CDR3: CASSQGTAPETQYF
DNA: TGTGCCAGCAGTCAAGGGACAGCCCCTGAGACCCAGTACTTC
size: -
D: TRBD1
J: TRBJ2-5
V: TRBV6-5

CDR3: CTVAGGDYGYTF
DNA: TGCACCGTGGCAGGGGGCGACTATGGCTACACCTTC
size: -
D: TRBD1
J: TRBJ1-2
V: TRBV29-1

CDR3: CASSPQESSGNTIYF
DNA: TGTGCCAGCTCACCACAGGAGAGCTCTGGAAACACCATATATTTT
size: -
D: -
J: TRBJ1-3
V: TRBV18

CDR3: CASSQGQQGGNTIYF
DNA: TGCGCCAGCAGCCAAGGGCAGCAGGGTGGAAACACCATATATTTT
size: few
D: -
J: TRBJ1-3
V: TRBV4-3

CDR3: CASLITAQETQYF
DNA: TGTGCCAGCCTAATAACAGCCCAAGAGACCCAGTACTTC
size: -
D: -
J: TRBJ2-5
V: TRBV7-9

CDR3: CASSQAGQEQETQYF
DNA: TGTGCCAGCAGCCAAGCCGGACAGGAACAAGAGACCCAGTACTTC
size: -
D: TRBD1
J: TRBJ2-5
V: TRBV7-9

CDR3: CASSQRSRAPTYEQYF
DNA: TGCGCCAGCAGCCAAAGATCGAGAGCCCCCACCTACGAGCAGTACTTC
size: -
D: -
J: TRBJ2-7
V: TRBV4-3

CDR3: CASSRVGGNEQYF
DNA: TGTGCCAGCAGCCGAGTAGGGGGCAACGAGCAGTACTTC
size: few
D: TRBD1
J: TRBJ2-7
V: TRBV7-3

CDR3: CASRDGQGNSPLHF
DNA: TGTGCCAGCAGAGACGGACAGGGGAATTCACCCCTCCACTTT
size: -
D: TRBD1
J: TRBJ1-6
V: TRBV6-5